This TCR beta chain comes out of a study of blood T cell repertoires in COVID-19. Study overall: PBMCs, B-cell-depleted T cells, or T cells were the source of the cDNA or gDNA that made up the material.

Clones were sequenced by immunoSEQ multiplex PCR, and TCRdb holds only the in-frame ones, with some missing. The sample records 65,000 to 90,000 clones, 88% being singletons. The CDR3 has 13 amino acids. In germline, CDR1 is LNHDA, CDR2 SQIVND (reference sequence). Trimming at V came to 9 bases and at J to 5 bases, leaving 7 bases not matched to a gene. The clonotype was recovered from a human donor in a cohort sampled during active COVID-19. The rearrangement uses TRBV19 and TRBJ2-1; 7 bases map to TRBD1. The sample taken for sequencing was peripheral blood. This CDR3 is CASSTGLDNEQFF. In DNA, the CDR3 is TGTGCCAGCTCGACAGGGTTGGACAATGAGCAGTTCTTC.